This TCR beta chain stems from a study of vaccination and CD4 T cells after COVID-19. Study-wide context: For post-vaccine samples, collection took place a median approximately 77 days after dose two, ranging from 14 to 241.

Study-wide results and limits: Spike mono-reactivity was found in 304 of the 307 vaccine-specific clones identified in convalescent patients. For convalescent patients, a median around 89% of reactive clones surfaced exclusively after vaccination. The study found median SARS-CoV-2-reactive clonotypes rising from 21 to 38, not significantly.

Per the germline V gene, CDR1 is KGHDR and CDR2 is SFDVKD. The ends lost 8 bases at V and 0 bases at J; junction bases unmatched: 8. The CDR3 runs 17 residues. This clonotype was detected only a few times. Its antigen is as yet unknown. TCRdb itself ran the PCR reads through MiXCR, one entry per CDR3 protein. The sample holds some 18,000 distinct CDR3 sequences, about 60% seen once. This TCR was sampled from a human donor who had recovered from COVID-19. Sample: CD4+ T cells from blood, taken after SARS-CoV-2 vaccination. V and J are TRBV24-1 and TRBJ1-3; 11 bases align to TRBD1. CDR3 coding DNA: TGTGCCACCAATGGACAGGGGGCTTTACCCTCTGGAAACACCATATATTTT. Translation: CATNGQGALPSGNTIYF.